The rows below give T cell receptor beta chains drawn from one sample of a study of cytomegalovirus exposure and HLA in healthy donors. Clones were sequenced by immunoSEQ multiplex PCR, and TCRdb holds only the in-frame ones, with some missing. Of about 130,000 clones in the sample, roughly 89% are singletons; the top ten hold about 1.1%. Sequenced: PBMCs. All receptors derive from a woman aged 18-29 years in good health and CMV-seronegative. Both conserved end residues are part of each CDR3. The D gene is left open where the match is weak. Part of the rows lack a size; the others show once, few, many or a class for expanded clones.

CDR3 protein: CASGFFPGNQPQHF
CDR3 DNA: TGTGCTAGTGGTTTTTTCCCAGGCAATCAGCCCCAGCATTTT
clone size: .
V gene: TRBV12-5
J gene: TRBJ1-5
D gene: .

CDR3 protein: CASSLPGSGNTIYF
CDR3 DNA: TGTGCCAGCAGTTTGCCGGGCTCTGGAAACACCATATATTTT
clone size: .
V gene: TRBV28
J gene: TRBJ1-3
D gene: .

CDR3 protein: CASSQEVGNEQFF
CDR3 DNA: TGCGCCAGCAGCCAAGAGGTCGGGAATGAGCAGTTCTTC
clone size: once
V gene: TRBV4-3
J gene: TRBJ2-1
D gene: .

CDR3 protein: CASSREGETQYF
CDR3 DNA: TGCGCCAGCAGCCGGGAAGGGGAGACCCAGTACTTC
clone size: .
V gene: TRBV5-1
J gene: TRBJ2-5
D gene: .

CDR3 protein: CASSLTGGATYEQYF
CDR3 DNA: TGTGCCAGCAGCTTAACAGGGGGAGCGACCTACGAGCAGTACTTC
clone size: .
V gene: TRBV7-2
J gene: TRBJ2-7
D gene: TRBD1

CDR3 protein: CASSQGSLGYTF
CDR3 DNA: TGTGCCAGCAGCCAAGGTAGTCTTGGCTACACCTTC
clone size: .
V gene: TRBV4-2
J gene: TRBJ1-2
D gene: .

CDR3 protein: CASSFRNRENEQFF
CDR3 DNA: TGTGCCAGCAGTTTCCGCAACAGGGAAAATGAGCAGTTCTTC
clone size: .
V gene: TRBV27
J gene: TRBJ2-1
D gene: .

CDR3 protein: CASSVPGLGVDTQYF
CDR3 DNA: TGTGCCAGCTCAGTTCCGGGACTAGGTGTAGATACGCAGTATTTT
clone size: .
V gene: TRBV18
J gene: TRBJ2-3
D gene: TRBD2

CDR3 protein: CASSPQRSRTTDTQYF
CDR3 DNA: TGTGCCAGCAGCCCCCAGAGGTCTCGCACCACAGATACGCAGTATTTT
clone size: .
V gene: TRBV6-6
J gene: TRBJ2-3
D gene: .

CDR3 protein: CAWRYTGGRTEAFF
CDR3 DNA: TGTGCCTGGAGGTATACAGGGGGACGCACTGAAGCTTTCTTT
clone size: .
V gene: TRBV30
J gene: TRBJ1-1
D gene: TRBD1